This TCR beta chain stems from a study of cytomegalovirus exposure and HLA in healthy donors. On the study more broadly: Earlier results showed approximately 110 million unique TCR beta sequences derived from some 190 million T cells. HLA-typed donors were the source of about 85 million unique TCRs, which an early data release held.

General study findings and limits: Researchers counted 164 TCR beta chains as cytomegalovirus-associated. A later analysis linked roughly 17,000 TCR beta sequences to HLA alleles at 0.05 false discovery rate.

Vbeta (60) and Jbeta (13) primers were used in the PCR. Method: immunoSEQ multiplex PCR; TCRdb's copy keeps in-frame clones and lacks some. The table has roughly 63,000 clones, approximately 71% seen once; the top ten hold around a quarter. As for this clone: Its antigen is unidentified.

V lost 1 base and J lost 6, with 16 bases in between. This CDR3 comprises 15 residues. Looked up from germline, CDR1 is MGHRA and CDR2 is YSYEKL. Specimen: PBMCs. This TCR was recovered from a man aged 45 to 65 in good health and CMV-seropositive. This chain connects TRBV4-1 to TRBJ2-7, with a weak D call TRBD2 (6 bases). The CDR3 is CASSQVGTPQGEQYF. CDR3 DNA sequence: TGCGCCAGCAGCCAAGTGGGGACTCCCCAGGGCGAGCAGTACTTC.